The next 24 T cell receptor beta chains were all read from a single sample in a study of T cells after somatic rescue of genetic block. Data came from immunoSEQ multiplex PCR; TCRdb stores just in-frame clones and leaves some out. The data hold more than 12,000 clones, with about 72% observed a single time. The sample comprised peripheral blood mononuclear cells (PBMCs). These receptors came from a man aged 18 to 35.

V and J are TRBV6-1 and TRBJ1-4, with D perhaps TRBD1 (5 bases). Germline CDR1 is MNHNS and CDR2 is SASEGT. Trimming pared 6 bases from V and 8 bases from J, leaving 16 bases between. This CDR3 spans 14 amino acids. The chain's CDR3 is CASRGRPSGEKLFF. The DNA of the CDR3 is TGTGCCAGCAGGGGGCGGCCATCTGGCGAAAAACTGTTTTTT.

The CDR3, as DNA: TGTGCCAGCAGCCTCGGACTAGCGGGCGAGCAGTACTTC. It yields the protein CASSLGLAGEQYF. The genes are TRBV11-3 and TRBJ2-7; 11 nucleotides line up with TRBD2. This CDR3 region has 13 residues. Germline V CDR1 and CDR2: SGHNT, YENEEA. Germline trimming cut 5 bases from V and 6 bases from J; bases unmatched to any gene: 3. Looking up the rest from reference TRBV11-3 and TRBJ2-7 gives the full variable domain: EAGVVQSPRYKIIEKKQPVAFWCNPISGHNTLYWYLQNLGQGPELLIRYENEEAVDDSQLPKDRFSAERLKGVDSTLKIQPAELGDSAVYLCASSLGLAGEQYFGPGTRLTVT.

The chain uses TRBV2 and TRBJ2-1; 8 positions match TRBD2. Germline lookup yields CDR1 SNHLY and CDR2 FYNNEI. The length of the CDR3 is 16 residues. The V segment lost 6 bases and the J segment 3 bases; nucleotides outside the gene matches: 10. The CDR3 sequence is CASRVEAGAIYNEQFF. The CDR3 DNA sequence: TGTGCCAGCAGGGTCGAAGCGGGAGCTATCTACAATGAGCAGTTCTTC. The full variable domain, completed using reference TRBV2 and TRBJ2-1, is EPEVTQTPSHQVTQMGQEVILRCVPISNHLYFYWYRQILGQKVEFLVSFYNNEISEKSEIFDDQFSVERPDGSNFTLKIRSTKLEDSAMYFCASRVEAGAIYNEQFFGPGTRLTVL.

The V and J genes are TRBV5-1 and TRBJ2-5, with D hard to call. Germline CDR1 is SGHRS and CDR2 is YFSETQ. This CDR3 has 14 residues. Between the trimmed V and J ends, which lost 3 bases and 2 bases, there was a span of 11 bases. CDR3 protein: CASSSQGHQETQYF. DNA for the CDR3: TGCGCCAGCAGCTCTCAAGGTCATCAAGAGACCCAGTACTTC.

The chain is built from TRBV7-3 and TRBJ2-7; weak D call: TRBD2 (5 bases). Trimming cost V 1 base and J 4 bases, with 17 bases left between them. Germline values: CDR1 SGHTA, CDR2 FQGTGA. The CDR3 loop spans 16 amino acids. CDR3 sequence: CASSLMGAPTTYEQYF. CDR3 in DNA: TGTGCCAGCAGCTTAATGGGAGCACCCACCACATACGAGCAGTACTTC.

In this sample, this clone turned up a few times. The chain has TRBV6-5 and TRBJ1-1; tentatively, D is TRBD1 (6 bases). This CDR3 is 15 amino acids long. The V end lost 4 bases, the J end lost 1 base, and 13 bases lay between the germline ends. Germline values: CDR1 MNHEY, CDR2 SVGAGI. CDR3 nucleotides: TGTGCCAGCAGTTGGCAGGGGACGGGGAACACTGAAGCTTTCTTT. Its protein is CASSWQGTGNTEAFF.

This clone was detected a few times. The V and J genes are TRBV7-9 and TRBJ2-6; 7 bases match TRBD1. Germline values: CDR1 SEHNR, CDR2 FQNEAQ (reference sequence). CDR3 length: 17 residues. V dropped 4 bases and J dropped 0; count of bases not matched to a gene: 6. CDR3: CASSWKGADSGANVLTF. CDR3 sequence (DNA): TGTGCCAGCAGCTGGAAGGGGGCCGACTCTGGGGCCAACGTCCTGACTTTC.

This clone was counted a few times. The rearrangement uses TRBV7-3 and TRBJ1-2; D gene ambiguous. Germline V gene sequence: CDR1 SGHTA, CDR2 FQGTGA. The CDR3 length is 15 residues. Trimming removed 2 bases at V and 4 bases at J, with 14 bases between. DNA of the CDR3: TGTGCCAGCAGCTTACACAAGGTGCCTACCTATGGCTACACCTTC. Its translation: CASSLHKVPTYGYTF.

The J gene is TRBJ2-1, the V gene TRBV9; maybe TRBD2 (7 bases). The CDR3 loop spans 16 amino acids. V was pared by 0 bases and J by 0 bases, with 10 bases between. Germline CDR1 is SGDLS and CDR2 is YYNGEE. CDR3 nucleotide sequence: TGTGCCAGCAGCGTAGCGGGGGGCCTCTCCTACAATGAGCAGTTCTTC. It codes for CASSVAGGLSYNEQFF.

J is TRBJ1-2 and V is TRBV5-4, with D perhaps TRBD1 (5 bases). The CDR3 length is 12 residues. Germline V lookup: CDR1 SGHNT, CDR2 YYREEE (reference sequence). Trimming cost V 4 bases and J 5 bases, with 9 bases left between them. The CDR3 loop reads CASSTTAYGYTF. CDR3 sequence (DNA): TGTGCCAGCAGCACGACAGCGTATGGCTACACCTTC.

The chain links TRBV28 to TRBJ1-1, with 8 bases identical to TRBD1. The CDR3 runs 16 residues. Trimming cost V 5 bases and J 1 base; bases outside gene matches: 9. From germline, CDR1 is MDHEN and CDR2 SYDVKM. CDR3 residues: CASSPEQGVGNTEAFF. In DNA form, the CDR3 reads TGTGCCAGCAGTCCCGAACAGGGGGTGGGGAACACTGAAGCTTTCTTT.

The table lists this clone with a few counts. V is TRBV29-1 and J is TRBJ1-3; D gene ambiguous. V lost 5 bases and J lost 0, with 8 bases in between. The CDR3 is 13 residues long. The germline gives CDR1 SQVTM, CDR2 ANQGSEA. CDR3 protein: CSVLTGSGNTIYF. CDR3 coding DNA: TGCAGCGTTCTCACTGGCTCTGGAAACACCATATATTTT.

The chain couples TRBV19 to TRBJ1-3; D not certain. The CDR3 contains 13 residues. Germline V gives CDR1 LNHDA, CDR2 SQIVND (reference sequence). Trimming took 1 base from V and 8 from J, leaving 9 bases between them. CDR3 bases: TGTGCCAGTAGTATAGTCCCACGGGACACCATATATTTT. Amino acid sequence: CASSIVPRDTIYF.

J is TRBJ2-5 and V is TRBV29-1; D gene unclear. The better agreement between TRBJ2-7 and the DNA end casts doubt on the J call. Germline-derived CDR1 and CDR2 are SQVTM and ANQGSEA. The CDR3 runs 12 residues. Here the CDR3 reads CSAAVWAYEQYF. As DNA, the CDR3 is TGCAGCGCTGCCGTTTGGGCGTACGAGCAGTACTTC.

The gene calls are TRBV2 and TRBJ1-4; 7 bases line up with TRBD1. Germline V CDR1 and CDR2: SNHLY, FYNNEI. Trimming cost V 5 bases and J 3 bases; bases outside gene matches: 0. CDR3 length equals 13 residues. CDR3 sequence: CASSTGANEKLFF. In DNA, the CDR3 is TGTGCCAGCAGTACAGGGGCTAATGAAAAACTGTTTTTT.

J is TRBJ1-6 and V is TRBV10-3, with unresolved D. The CDR3 is 14 residues long. V lost 6 bases to trimming and J lost 5 bases, with 11 bases between them. Per the germline V gene, CDR1 is ENHRY and CDR2 is SYGVKD. CDR3 DNA: TGTGCCATCAGAGGGTCGGGGAATAATTCACCCCTCCACTTT. It translates to CAIRGSGNNSPLHF.

CDR3 coding DNA: TGCGCCAGCAGCTTGGCCGGAACTAGCACAGATACGCAGTATTTT. Translation: CASSLAGTSTDTQYF. The chain joins TRBV5-1 to TRBJ2-3, with D unclear. Germline V lookup: CDR1 SGHRS, CDR2 YFSETQ. This CDR3 is built from 15 residues. Between the trimmed V and J ends, which lost 0 bases and 0 bases, there was a span of 8 bases.

This clone was counted between two and nine times. The rearrangement links TRBV27 to TRBJ2-7; 9 bases align to TRBD2. From germline, CDR1 is MNHEY and CDR2 SMNVEV (reference sequence). Trimming removed 2 bases from V and 1 base from J; junction bases left unmatched: 3. This CDR3 contains 15 residues. In DNA form, the CDR3 reads TGTGCCAGCAGTTTAGTAGCGGGGGAGTCCTACGAGCAGTACTTC. It codes for CASSLVAGESYEQYF.

The V gene is TRBV11-2, the J gene TRBJ1-1; D is uncertain. The CDR3 sequence is 16 residues long. Germline CDR1 is SGHAT and CDR2 is FQNNGV. Deletions cut 7 bases from V and 0 bases from J, with 18 bases between. The CDR3 spells CASTPAGIGVNTEAFF. CDR3 bases: TGTGCCAGCACCCCCGCCGGAATCGGGGTGAACACTGAAGCTTTCTTT.

As concerns this clone: One end of the junction does not line up with germline, which may come from a read error. The rearrangement links TRBV18 to TRBJ2-4; maybe TRBD1 (5 bases). In germline, CDR1 is KGHSH, CDR2 LQKENI. This CDR3 spans 14 amino acids. DNA for the CDR3: TGTGCCAGCTCTCCACAGGTACCCAAAAACATTCAGTACTTC. Amino acid sequence: CASSPQVPKNIQYF.

This clone is classed as medium-sized (0.01 to 0.1%). As DNA, the CDR3 is TGTGCCAGCAGTTTGGACAGGGGGCCTGGGGAGCTGTTTTTT. Translated: CASSLDRGPGELFF. The chain joins TRBV27 to TRBJ2-2; 11 nucleotides align to TRBD1. This CDR3 has 14 amino acids. CDR1 is MNHEY and CDR2 is SMNVEV in the germline V gene (reference sequence). With 3 bases clipped from V and 8 bases from J, the junction kept 2 bases outside the gene matches.

About this clone itself: This likely reflects a read error, since a far larger clone is one base away. The sample contains more than one DNA sequence encoding this CDR3. The CDR3 DNA is TGTGCCAGCAGCGAAACCCGGCAGGGGCCTATTTCCTACGAGCAGTACTTC. It is translated as CASSETRQGPISYEQYF. The rearrangement uses TRBV13 and TRBJ2-7; D might be TRBD1 (6 bases). V shed 5 bases and J shed 1 base, with 21 bases lying between them. The CDR3 length is 17 residues. Germline V gene sequence: CDR1 PRHDT, CDR2 FYEKMQ (reference sequence).

The chain joins TRBV10-3 to TRBJ1-1; D remains ambiguous. V was cut by 5 bases and J by 1 base, with 8 bases left in between. This CDR3 has 13 residues. Germline V lookup: CDR1 ENHRY, CDR2 SYGVKD. CDR3 in DNA: TGTGCCATCAGTCGCGGGCAGAACACTGAAGCTTTCTTT. Amino acid sequence: CAISRGQNTEAFF.

This rearrangement joins TRBV7-9 to TRBJ2-1, with 7 bases aligning to TRBD1. J was trimmed by 9 bases and V by 1 base; bases with no gene match: 9. The V gene's germline CDR1 is SEHNR and CDR2 FQNEAQ (reference sequence). The CDR3 contains 15 residues. CDR3 DNA sequence: TGTGCCAGCAGCTTAGATGGGGGACAGAGCTCTGAGCAGTTCTTC. Its translation: CASSLDGGQSSEQFF. The variable domain in full, completed from reference TRBV7-9 and TRBJ2-1, reads DTGVSQNPRHKITKRGQNVTFRCDPISEHNRLYWYRQTLGQGPEFLTYFQNEAQLEKSRLLSDRFSAERPKGSFSTLEIQRTEQGDSAMYLCASSLDGGQSSEQFFGPGTRLTVL.